The 4 T cell receptor beta chains below come from one sample, sequenced in a study of blood T cell repertoires in COVID-19 (dated by TCRdb to 2020 to 2021). Libraries were built with the immunoSEQ multiplex PCR assay. TCRdb stores this immuneACCESS table with in-frame sequences only. Part of the clones is absent; in the studies checked, under half of the shortfall reflects unresolved V genes, and no reason is known for the rest. This sample gives under 250,000 clones in total; 83% of them show up just once. Together, the top ten hold about 2.3% of the sample. The sample was peripheral blood. These receptors originate from a woman aged 40 to 50 with active or convalescent COVID-19.

The V call is TRBV6-5, the J call TRBJ2-1; tentatively, D is TRBD1 (6 bases). V gave up 7 bases and J gave up 4 bases, with 11 bases separating them. CDR1 and CDR2 from the germline V gene are MNHEY and SVGAGI. CDR3 size: 13 residues. CDR3: CASTPQGYNEQFF. CDR3 coding DNA: TGTGCCAGCACCCCTCAGGGGTACAATGAGCAGTTCTTC.

The rearrangement joins TRBV7-2 to TRBJ2-3; a possible D gene is TRBD1 (5 bases). The CDR3 totals 13 residues. The ends were cut back, 6 bases at V and 5 bases at J, with 12 bases in the middle. The germline V gene encodes CDR1 SGHTA and CDR2 FQGNSA. Here the CDR3 reads CASSVGAIDTQYF. In nucleotides, the CDR3 is TGTGCCAGCAGTGTAGGGGCGATAGATACGCAGTATTTT.

On this clone itself: Other DNA sequences in the same sample also yield this CDR3. This sequence joins TRBV7-2 and TRBJ1-2; tentative D call: TRBD1 (6 bases). CDR1 is SGHTA and CDR2 is FQGNSA in the germline V gene. V gave up 2 bases and J gave up 3 bases, with 10 bases separating them. The CDR3 extends over 14 amino acids. The CDR3 nucleotides are TGTGCCAGCAGCTTATCCCCAGGGGACTATGGCTACACCTTC. Residues: CASSLSPGDYGYTF.

This sequence joins TRBV4-3 and TRBJ1-6, with TRBD1 matching 10 bases. The germline gives CDR1 LGHNA, CDR2 YSLEER. J was trimmed by 9 bases and V by 4 bases; bases with no gene match: 3. The CDR3 extends over 14 amino acids. CDR3 protein: CASSRDRGTSPLHF. The CDR3 coding sequence is TGCGCCAGCAGCCGGGACAGGGGAACTTCACCCCTCCACTTT.